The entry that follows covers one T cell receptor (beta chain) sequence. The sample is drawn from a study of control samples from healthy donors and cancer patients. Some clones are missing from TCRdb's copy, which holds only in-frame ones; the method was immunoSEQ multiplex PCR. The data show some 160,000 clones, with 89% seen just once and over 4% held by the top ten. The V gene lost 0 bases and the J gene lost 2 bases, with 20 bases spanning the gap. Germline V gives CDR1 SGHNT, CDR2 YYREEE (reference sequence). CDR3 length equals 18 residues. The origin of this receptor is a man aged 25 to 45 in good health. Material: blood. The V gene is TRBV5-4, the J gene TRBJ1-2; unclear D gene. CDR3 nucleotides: TGTGCCAGCAGCTTGGCGTCCAGCTACACGAATGCAAACTATGGCTACACCTTC. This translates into CASSLASSYTNANYGYTF.